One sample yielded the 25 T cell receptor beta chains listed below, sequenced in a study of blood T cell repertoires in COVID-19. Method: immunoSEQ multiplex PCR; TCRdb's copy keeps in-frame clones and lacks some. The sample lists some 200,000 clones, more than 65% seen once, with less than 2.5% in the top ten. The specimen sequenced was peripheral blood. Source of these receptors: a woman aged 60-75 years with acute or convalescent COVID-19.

The CDR3 DNA reads as TGTGCCAGCAGTCCGATGGGGGGTGATGGCTACACCTTC. This encodes CASSPMGGDGYTF. The chain couples TRBV7-2 to TRBJ1-2, with D perhaps matching TRBD1 (5 bases). Trimming removed 6 bases at V and 6 bases at J, with 14 bases between. Germline values: CDR1 SGHTA, CDR2 FQGNSA. The CDR3 has 13 residues.

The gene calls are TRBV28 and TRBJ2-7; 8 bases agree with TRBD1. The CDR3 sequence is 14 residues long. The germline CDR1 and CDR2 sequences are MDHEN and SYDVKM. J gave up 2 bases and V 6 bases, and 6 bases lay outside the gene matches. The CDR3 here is CASRTGTGAYEQYF. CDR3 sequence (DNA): TGTGCCAGCAGAACCGGGACAGGTGCCTACGAGCAGTACTTC.

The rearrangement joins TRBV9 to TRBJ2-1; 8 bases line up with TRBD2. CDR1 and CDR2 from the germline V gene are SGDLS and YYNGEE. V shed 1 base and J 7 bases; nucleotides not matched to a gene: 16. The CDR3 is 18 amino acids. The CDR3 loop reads CASSVRGLTGGYGNEQFF. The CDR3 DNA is TGTGCCAGCAGCGTAAGAGGGCTCACGGGGGGGTACGGGAATGAGCAGTTCTTC. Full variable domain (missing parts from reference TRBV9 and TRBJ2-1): DSGVTQTPKHLITATGQRVTLRCSPRSGDLSVYWYQQSLDQGLQFLIQYYNGEERAKGNILERFSAQQFPDLHSELNLSSLELGDSALYFCASSVRGLTGGYGNEQFFGPGTRLTVL.

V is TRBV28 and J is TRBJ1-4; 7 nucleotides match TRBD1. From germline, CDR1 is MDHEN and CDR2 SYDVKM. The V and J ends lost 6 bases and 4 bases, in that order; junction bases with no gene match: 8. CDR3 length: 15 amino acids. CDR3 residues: CASSGTDVGNEKLFF. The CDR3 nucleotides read TGTGCCAGCAGCGGGACAGACGTCGGTAATGAAAAACTGTTTTTT.

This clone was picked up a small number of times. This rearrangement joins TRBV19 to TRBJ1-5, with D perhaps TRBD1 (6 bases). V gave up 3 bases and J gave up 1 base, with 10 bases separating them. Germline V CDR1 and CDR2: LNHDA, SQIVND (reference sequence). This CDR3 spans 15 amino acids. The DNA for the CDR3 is TGTGCCAGTAGTATCGGACAGTTAAGCAATCAGCCCCAGCATTTT. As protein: CASSIGQLSNQPQHF.

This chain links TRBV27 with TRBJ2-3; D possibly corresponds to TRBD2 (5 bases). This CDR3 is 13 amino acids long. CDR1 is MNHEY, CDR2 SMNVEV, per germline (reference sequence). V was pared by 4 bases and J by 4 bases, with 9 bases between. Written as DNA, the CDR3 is TGTGCCAGCAGTTATTTCGGGGCAGATACGCAGTATTTT. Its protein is CASSYFGADTQYF.

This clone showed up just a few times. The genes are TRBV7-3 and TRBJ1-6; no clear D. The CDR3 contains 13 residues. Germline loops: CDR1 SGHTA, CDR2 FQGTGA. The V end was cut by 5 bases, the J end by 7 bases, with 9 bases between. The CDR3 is CASSPEPNSPLHF. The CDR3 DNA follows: TGTGCCAGCAGCCCAGAACCAAATTCACCCCTCCACTTT. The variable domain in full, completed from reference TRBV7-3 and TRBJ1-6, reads GAGVSQTPSNKVTEKGKYVELRCDPISGHTALYWYRQSLGQGPEFLIYFQGTGAADDSGLPNDRFFAVRPEGSVSTLKIQRTERGDSAVYLCASSPEPNSPLHFGNGTRLTVT.

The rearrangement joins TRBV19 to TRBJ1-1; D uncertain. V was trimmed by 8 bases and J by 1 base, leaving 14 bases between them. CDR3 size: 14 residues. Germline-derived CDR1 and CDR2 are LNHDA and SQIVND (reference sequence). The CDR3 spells CASRLGSPNTEAFF. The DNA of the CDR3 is TGTGCCAGTCGATTGGGCAGCCCGAACACTGAAGCTTTCTTT.

CDR3 coding DNA: TGTGCCAGTAGTACCCCGGGACAGGGAAACTATGGCTACACCTTC. Its translation is CASSTPGQGNYGYTF. The rearrangement uses TRBV19 and TRBJ1-2, with 9 bases fitting TRBD1. Trimming cost V 4 bases and J 2 bases; bases outside gene matches: 5. Per germline, CDR1 LNHDA and CDR2 SQIVND (reference sequence). This CDR3 comprises 15 residues.

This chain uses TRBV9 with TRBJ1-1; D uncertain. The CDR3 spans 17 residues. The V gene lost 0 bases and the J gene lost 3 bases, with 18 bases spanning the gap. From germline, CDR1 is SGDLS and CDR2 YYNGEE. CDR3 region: CASSVGLRDLWDTEAFF. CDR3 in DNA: TGTGCCAGCAGCGTAGGCCTGAGGGATCTTTGGGACACTGAAGCTTTCTTT.

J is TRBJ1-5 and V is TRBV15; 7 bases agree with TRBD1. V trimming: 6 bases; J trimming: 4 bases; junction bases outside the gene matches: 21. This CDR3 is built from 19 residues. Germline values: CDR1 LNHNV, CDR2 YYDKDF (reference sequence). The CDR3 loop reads CATSRNSWTGSYGNQPQHF. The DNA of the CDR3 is TGTGCCACCAGTCGTAACTCTTGGACAGGATCTTACGGAAATCAGCCCCAGCATTTT.

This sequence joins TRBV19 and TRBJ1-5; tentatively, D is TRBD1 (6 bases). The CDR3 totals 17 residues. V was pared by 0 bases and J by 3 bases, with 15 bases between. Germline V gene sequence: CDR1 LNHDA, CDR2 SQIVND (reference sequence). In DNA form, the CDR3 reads TGTGCCAGTAGTATAGATTCCGGGGGGCGCAACAATCAGCCCCAGCATTTT. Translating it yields CASSIDSGGRNNQPQHF.

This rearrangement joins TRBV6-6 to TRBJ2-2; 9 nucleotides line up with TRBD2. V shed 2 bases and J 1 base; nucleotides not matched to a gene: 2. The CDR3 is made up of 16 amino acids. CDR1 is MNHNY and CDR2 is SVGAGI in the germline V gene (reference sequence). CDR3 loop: CASSYGSGGNTGELFF. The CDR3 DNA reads TGTGCCAGCAGTTACGGTAGCGGGGGGAACACCGGGGAGCTGTTTTTT.

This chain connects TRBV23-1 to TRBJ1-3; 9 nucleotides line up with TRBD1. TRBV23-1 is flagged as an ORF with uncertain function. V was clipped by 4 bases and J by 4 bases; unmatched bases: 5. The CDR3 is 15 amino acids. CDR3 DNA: TGCGCCAGCAGTCCTTACAGGGGGCAAGGAAACACCATATATTTT. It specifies CASSPYRGQGNTIYF.

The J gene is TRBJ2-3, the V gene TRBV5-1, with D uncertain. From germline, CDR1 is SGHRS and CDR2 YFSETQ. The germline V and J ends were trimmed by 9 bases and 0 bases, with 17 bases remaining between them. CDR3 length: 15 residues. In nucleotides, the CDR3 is TGCGCCAACCTACCGTACGGTTCTAGCACAGATACGCAGTATTTT. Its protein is CANLPYGSSTDTQYF.

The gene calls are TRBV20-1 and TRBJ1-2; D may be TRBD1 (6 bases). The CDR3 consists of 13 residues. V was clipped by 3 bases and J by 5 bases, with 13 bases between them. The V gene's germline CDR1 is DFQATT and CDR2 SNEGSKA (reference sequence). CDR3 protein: CSASQGGGYGYTF. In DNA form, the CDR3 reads TGCAGTGCTAGTCAAGGGGGGGGATATGGCTACACCTTC.

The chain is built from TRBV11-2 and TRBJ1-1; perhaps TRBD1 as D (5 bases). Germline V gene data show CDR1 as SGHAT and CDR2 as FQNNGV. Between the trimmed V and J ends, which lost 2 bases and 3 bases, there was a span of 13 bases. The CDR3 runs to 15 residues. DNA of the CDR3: TGTGCCAGCAGCTTAATAGCAGGGCTCTACACTGAAGCTTTCTTT. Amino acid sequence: CASSLIAGLYTEAFF. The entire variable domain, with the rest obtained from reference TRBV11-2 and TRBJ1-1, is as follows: EAGVAQSPRYKIIEKRQSVAFWCNPISGHATLYWYQQILGQGPKLLIQFQNNGVVDDSQLPKDRFSAERLKGVDSTLKIQPAKLEDSAVYLCASSLIAGLYTEAFFGQGTRLTVV.

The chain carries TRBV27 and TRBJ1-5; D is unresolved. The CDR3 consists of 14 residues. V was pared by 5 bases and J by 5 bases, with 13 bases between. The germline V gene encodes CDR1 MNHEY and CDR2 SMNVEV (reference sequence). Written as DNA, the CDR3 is TGTGCCAGCAGTCCCCGACAATGGGATCAGCCCCAGCATTTT. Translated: CASSPRQWDQPQHF.

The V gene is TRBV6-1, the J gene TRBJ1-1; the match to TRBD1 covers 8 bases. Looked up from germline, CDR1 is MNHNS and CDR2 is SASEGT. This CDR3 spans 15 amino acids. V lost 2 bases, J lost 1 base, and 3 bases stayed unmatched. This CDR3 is CASSELGQGNTEAFF. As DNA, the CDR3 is TGTGCCAGCAGTGAACTAGGACAGGGGAACACTGAAGCTTTCTTT.

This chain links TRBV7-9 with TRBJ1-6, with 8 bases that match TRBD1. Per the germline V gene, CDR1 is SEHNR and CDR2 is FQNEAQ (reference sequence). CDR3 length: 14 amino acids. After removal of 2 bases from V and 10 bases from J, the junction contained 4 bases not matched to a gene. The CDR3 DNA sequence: TGTGCCAGCAGCTTACAGGGGGCGGGATCACCCCTCCACTTT. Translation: CASSLQGAGSPLHF. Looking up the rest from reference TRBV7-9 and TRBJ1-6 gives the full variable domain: DTGVSQNPRHKITKRGQNVTFRCDPISEHNRLYWYRQTLGQGPEFLTYFQNEAQLEKSRLLSDRFSAERPKGSFSTLEIQRTEQGDSAMYLCASSLQGAGSPLHFGNGTRLTVT.

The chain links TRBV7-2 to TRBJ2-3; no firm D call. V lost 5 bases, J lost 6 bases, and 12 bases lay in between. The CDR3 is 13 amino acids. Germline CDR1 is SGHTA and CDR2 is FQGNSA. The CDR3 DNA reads TGTGCCAGCAGCCCGTCGACGAGGGATACGCAGTATTTT. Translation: CASSPSTRDTQYF. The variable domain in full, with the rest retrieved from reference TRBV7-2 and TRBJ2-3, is GAGVSQSPSNKVTEKGKDVELRCDPISGHTALYWYRQSLGQGLEFLIYFQGNSAPDKSGLPSDRFSAERTGGSVSTLTIQRTQQEDSAVYLCASSPSTRDTQYFGPGTRLTVL.

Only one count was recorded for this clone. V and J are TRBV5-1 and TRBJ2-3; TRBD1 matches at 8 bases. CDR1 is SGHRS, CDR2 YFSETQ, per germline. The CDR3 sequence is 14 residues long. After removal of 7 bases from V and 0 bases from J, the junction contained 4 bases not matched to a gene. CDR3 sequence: CASGDRWSTDTQYF. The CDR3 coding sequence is TGCGCCAGCGGGGACAGGTGGAGCACAGATACGCAGTATTTT. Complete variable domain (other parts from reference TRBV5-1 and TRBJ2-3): KAGVTQTPRYLIKTRGQQVTLSCSPISGHRSVSWYQQTPGQGLQFLFEYFSETQRNKGNFPGRFSGRQFSNSRSEMNVSTLELGDSALYLCASGDRWSTDTQYFGPGTRLTVL.

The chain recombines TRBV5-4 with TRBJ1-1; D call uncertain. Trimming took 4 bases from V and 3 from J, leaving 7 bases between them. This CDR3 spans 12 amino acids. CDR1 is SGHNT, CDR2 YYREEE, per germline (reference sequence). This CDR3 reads CASSQVDTEAFF. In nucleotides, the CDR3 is TGTGCCAGCAGCCAGGTGGACACTGAAGCTTTCTTT.

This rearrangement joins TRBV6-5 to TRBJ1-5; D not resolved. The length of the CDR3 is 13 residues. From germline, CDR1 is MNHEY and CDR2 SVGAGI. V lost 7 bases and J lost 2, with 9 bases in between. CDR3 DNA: TGTGCCAGCAATCTAGGAGGCAATCAGCCCCAGCATTTT. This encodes CASNLGGNQPQHF.

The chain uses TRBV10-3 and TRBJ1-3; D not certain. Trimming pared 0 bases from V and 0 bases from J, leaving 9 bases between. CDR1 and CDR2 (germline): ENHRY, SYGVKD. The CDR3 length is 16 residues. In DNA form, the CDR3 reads TGTGCCATCAGTGAGTCGATGGGGAGCTCTGGAAACACCATATATTTT. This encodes CAISESMGSSGNTIYF.